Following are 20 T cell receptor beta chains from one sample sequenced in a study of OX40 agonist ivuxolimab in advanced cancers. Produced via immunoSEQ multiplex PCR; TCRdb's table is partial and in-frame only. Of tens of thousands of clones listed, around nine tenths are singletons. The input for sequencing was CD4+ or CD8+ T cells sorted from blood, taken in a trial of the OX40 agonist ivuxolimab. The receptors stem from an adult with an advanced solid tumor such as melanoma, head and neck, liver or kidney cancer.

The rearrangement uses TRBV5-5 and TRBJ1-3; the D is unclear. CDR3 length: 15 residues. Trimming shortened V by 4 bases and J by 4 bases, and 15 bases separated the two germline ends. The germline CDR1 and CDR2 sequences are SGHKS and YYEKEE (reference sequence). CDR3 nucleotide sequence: TGTGCCAGCAGCCCCAACGCGGTAGCGGGAAACACCATATATTTT. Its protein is CASSPNAVAGNTIYF.

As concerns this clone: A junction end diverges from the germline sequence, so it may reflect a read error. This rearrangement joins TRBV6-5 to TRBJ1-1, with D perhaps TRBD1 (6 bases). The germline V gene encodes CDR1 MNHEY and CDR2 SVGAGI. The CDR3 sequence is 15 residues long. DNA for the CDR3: TGTGCCAGCAGTTACGCGGGGGGGCGGAACGCTGAAGCTTTCTTT. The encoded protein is CASSYAGGRNAEAFF.

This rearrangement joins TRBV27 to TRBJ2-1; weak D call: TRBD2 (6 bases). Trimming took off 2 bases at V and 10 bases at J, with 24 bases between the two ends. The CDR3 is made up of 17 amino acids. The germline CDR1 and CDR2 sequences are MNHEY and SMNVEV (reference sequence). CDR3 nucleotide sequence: TGTGCCAGCAGTTTAACGTCAAGCGGGTTTGGGCCTCGCGAGCAGTTCTTC. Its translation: CASSLTSSGFGPREQFF.

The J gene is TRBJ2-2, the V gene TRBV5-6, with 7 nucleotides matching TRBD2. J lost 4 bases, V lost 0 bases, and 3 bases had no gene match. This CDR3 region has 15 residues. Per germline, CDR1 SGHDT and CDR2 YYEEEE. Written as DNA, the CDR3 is TGTGCCAGCAGCTTGGGGGAGGGGTTCACCGGGGAGCTGTTTTTT. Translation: CASSLGEGFTGELFF.

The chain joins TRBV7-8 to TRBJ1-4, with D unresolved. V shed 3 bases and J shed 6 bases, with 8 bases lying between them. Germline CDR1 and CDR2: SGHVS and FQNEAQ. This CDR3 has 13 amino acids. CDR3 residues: CASSFAGDEKLFF. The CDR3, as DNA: TGTGCCAGCAGCTTCGCCGGTGATGAAAAACTGTTTTTT. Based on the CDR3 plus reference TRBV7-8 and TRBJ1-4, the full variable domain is GAGVSQSPRYKVAKRGQDVALRCDPISGHVSLFWYQQALGQGPEFLTYFQNEAQLDKSGLPSDRFFAERPEGSVSTLKIQRTQQEDSAVYLCASSFAGDEKLFFGSGTQLSVL.

CDR3 DNA: TGTGCCTGGAGCCCGGGACAGGGTTCCACTGAAGCTTTCTTT. Protein product: CAWSPGQGSTEAFF. This sequence joins TRBV30 and TRBJ1-1; 9 nucleotides line up with TRBD1. There are 14 residues in the CDR3. Germline CDR1 and CDR2: GTSNPN and SVGIG (reference sequence). The V and J ends lost 3 bases and 4 bases, in that order; junction bases with no gene match: 6.

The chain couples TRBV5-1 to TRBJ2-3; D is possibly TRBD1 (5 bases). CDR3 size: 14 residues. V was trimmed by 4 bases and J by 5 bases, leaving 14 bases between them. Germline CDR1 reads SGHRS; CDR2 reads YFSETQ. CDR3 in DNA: TGCGCCAGCAGCCAGGACAAGGCTCGAGATACGCAGTATTTT. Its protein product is CASSQDKARDTQYF.

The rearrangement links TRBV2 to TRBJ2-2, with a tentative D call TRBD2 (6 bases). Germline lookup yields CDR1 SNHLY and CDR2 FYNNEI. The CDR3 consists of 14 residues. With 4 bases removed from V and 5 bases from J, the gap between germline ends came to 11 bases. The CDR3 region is CASSVGGTTGELFF. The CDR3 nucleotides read TGTGCCAGCAGTGTGGGGGGTACAACCGGGGAGCTGTTTTTT.

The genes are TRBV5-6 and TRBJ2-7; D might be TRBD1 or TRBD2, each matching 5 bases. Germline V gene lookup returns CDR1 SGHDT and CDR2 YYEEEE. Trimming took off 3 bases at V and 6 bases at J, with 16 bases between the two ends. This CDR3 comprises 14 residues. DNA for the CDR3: TGTGCCAGCAGCTCCTACCGGGGCCTCGCCGAGCAGTACTTC. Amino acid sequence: CASSSYRGLAEQYF.

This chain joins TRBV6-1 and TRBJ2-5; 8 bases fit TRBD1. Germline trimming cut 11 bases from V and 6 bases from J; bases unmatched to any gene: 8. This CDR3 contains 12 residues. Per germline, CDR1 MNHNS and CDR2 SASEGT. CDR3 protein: CAVQGAWKTQYF. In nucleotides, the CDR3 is TGTGCCGTTCAGGGGGCCTGGAAGACCCAGTACTTC.

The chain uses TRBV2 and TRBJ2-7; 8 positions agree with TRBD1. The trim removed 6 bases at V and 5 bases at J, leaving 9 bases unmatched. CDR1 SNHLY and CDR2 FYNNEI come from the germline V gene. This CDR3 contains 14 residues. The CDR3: CASRGQTGAHEQYF. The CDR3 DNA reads TGTGCCAGCAGGGGGCAGACAGGGGCCCACGAGCAGTACTTC.

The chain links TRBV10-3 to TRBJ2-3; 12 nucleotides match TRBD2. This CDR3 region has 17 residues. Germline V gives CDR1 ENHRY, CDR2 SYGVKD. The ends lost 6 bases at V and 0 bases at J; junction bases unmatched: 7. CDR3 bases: TGTGCCATCAGCGGCTCCGGGACTAGCGGGAGCACAGATACGCAGTATTTT. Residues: CAISGSGTSGSTDTQYF.

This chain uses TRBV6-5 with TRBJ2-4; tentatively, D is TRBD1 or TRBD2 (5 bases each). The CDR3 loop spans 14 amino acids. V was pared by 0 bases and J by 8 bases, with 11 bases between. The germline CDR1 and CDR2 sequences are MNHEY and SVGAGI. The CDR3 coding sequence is TGTGCCAGCAGTTACTCCGGGACGCCGGACATTCAGTACTTC. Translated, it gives CASSYSGTPDIQYF.

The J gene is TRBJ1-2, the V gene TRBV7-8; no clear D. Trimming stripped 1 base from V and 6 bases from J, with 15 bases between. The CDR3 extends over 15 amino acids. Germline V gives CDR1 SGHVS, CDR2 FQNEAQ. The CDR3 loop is CASSLGRSNSNGYTF. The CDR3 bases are TGTGCCAGCAGCTTAGGAAGGTCAAATTCAAATGGCTACACCTTC. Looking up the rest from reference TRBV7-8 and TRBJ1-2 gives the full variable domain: GAGVSQSPRYKVAKRGQDVALRCDPISGHVSLFWYQQALGQGPEFLTYFQNEAQLDKSGLPSDRFFAERPEGSVSTLKIQRTQQEDSAVYLCASSLGRSNSNGYTFGSGTRLTVV.

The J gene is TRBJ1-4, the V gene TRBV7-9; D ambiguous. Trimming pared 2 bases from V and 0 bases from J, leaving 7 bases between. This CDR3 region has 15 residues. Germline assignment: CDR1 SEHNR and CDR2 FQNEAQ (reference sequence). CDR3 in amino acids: CASSLFGSTNEKLFF. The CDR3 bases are TGTGCCAGCAGCTTATTTGGATCAACTAATGAAAAACTGTTTTTT.

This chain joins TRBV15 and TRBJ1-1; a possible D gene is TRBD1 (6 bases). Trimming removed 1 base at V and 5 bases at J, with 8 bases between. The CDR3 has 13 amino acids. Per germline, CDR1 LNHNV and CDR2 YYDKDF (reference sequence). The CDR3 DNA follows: TGTGCCACCAGCAGAGTTCAGGGGACTGAAGCTTTCTTT. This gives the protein CATSRVQGTEAFF.

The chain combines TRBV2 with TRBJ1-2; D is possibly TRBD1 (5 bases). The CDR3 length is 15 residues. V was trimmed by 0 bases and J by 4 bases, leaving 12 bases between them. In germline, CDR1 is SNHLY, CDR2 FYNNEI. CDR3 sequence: CASSEALGGSYGYTF. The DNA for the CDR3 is TGTGCCAGCAGTGAAGCGCTCGGGGGGTCCTATGGCTACACCTTC.

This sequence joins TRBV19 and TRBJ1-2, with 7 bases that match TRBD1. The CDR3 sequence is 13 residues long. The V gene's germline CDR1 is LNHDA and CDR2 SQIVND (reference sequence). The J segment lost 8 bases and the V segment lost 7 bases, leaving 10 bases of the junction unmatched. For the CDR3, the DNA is TGTGCCAGTAACAAACTCACGGGACAGGGCTACACCTTC. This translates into CASNKLTGQGYTF.

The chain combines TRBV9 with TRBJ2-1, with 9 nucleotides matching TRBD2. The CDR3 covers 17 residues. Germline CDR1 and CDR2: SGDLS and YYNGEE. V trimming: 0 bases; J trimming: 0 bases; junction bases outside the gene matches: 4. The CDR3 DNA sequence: TGTGCCAGCAGCGTAGCTGGCGGGGGGGCCTCCTACAATGAGCAGTTCTTC. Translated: CASSVAGGGASYNEQFF. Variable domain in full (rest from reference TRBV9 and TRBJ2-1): DSGVTQTPKHLITATGQRVTLRCSPRSGDLSVYWYQQSLDQGLQFLIQYYNGEERAKGNILERFSAQQFPDLHSELNLSSLELGDSALYFCASSVAGGGASYNEQFFGPGTRLTVL.

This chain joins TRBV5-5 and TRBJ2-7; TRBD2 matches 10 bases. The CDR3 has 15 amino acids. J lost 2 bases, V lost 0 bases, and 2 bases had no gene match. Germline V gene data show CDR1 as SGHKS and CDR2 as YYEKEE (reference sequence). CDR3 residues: CASSLEGLAAYEQYF. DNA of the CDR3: TGTGCCAGCAGCTTGGAAGGACTAGCGGCCTACGAGCAGTACTTC.